A selection of T cell receptor beta chains follows, all from one sample in a study of shared clonotypes between healthy human individuals. Repertoires were generated with immunoSEQ multiplex PCR, while TCRdb's copy carries only in-frame clones and drops some. This repertoire shows over a million clones, roughly 95% found once; its top ten account for roughly 1.2%. Source material: naive CD4+ T cells sorted from blood. The source of these receptors is a man younger than 40 in good health. CDR3s include the opening cysteine and the closing phenylalanine or tryptophan. A D gene is named only where the DNA matches it firmly.

J gene,V gene,D gene,CDR3 protein
TRBJ2-6,TRBV28,.,CASSENLGSGANVLTF
TRBJ1-5,TRBV10-1,.,CASSDRGVQPQHF
TRBJ2-3,TRBV9,TRBD2,CASSVDPGLAGGVGRGPDTQYF
TRBJ1-5,TRBV2,TRBD1,CASSGYRGPSNQPQHF
TRBJ2-3,TRBV29-1,TRBD1,CSVDLRQGATDTQYF
TRBJ2-7,TRBV5-6,TRBD2,CASSPQLAGSYEQYF
TRBJ2-7,TRBV19,TRBD1,CASSILGTGVPYEQYF
TRBJ2-7,TRBV28,.,CASSLPEGPYEQYF
TRBJ2-1,TRBV18,TRBD2,CASSPPTWRGYNEQFF
TRBJ1-1,TRBV9,.,CASSVDPTGLMNTEAFF
TRBJ2-7,TRBV28,.,CATRAISYEQYF
TRBJ2-3,TRBV15,TRBD2,CATSRDQGLEGTDTQYF
TRBJ2-1,TRBV15,TRBD2,CATSREIGLAANNEQFF
TRBJ2-3,TRBV10-2,TRBD2,CASTDLLSSSGLPDTQYF
TRBJ1-1,TRBV19,.,CASSIQGNVEAFF
TRBJ2-2,TRBV18,.,CASSPPYPQNTGELFF
TRBJ2-1,TRBV4-3,.,CASSLPLGGEQFF
TRBJ2-7,TRBV5-6,.,CASSLEGAPGRLDEQYF
TRBJ2-2,TRBV7-9,TRBD1,CASSFFSYGQAGPTGELFF
TRBJ2-1,TRBV27,.,CATKQRGGGTVFNEQFF
TRBJ1-1,TRBV4-3,.,CASSQNPGRRNTEAFF
TRBJ2-7,TRBV11-1,.,CASSSSLPGGEQYF
TRBJ2-2,TRBV5-1,.,CASSLGVLDTGELFF
TRBJ1-5,TRBV15,.,CATAAVPNQPQHF
TRBJ2-3,TRBV18,TRBD2,CASSPLAGARTDTQYF
TRBJ2-7,TRBV11-2,TRBD2,CASTFRSGTGIYEQYF
TRBJ1-5,TRBV30,.,CAWGKGRTNQPQHF
TRBJ2-5,TRBV28,.,CASSPRWTEDQETQYF
TRBJ2-1,TRBV7-8,.,CASSLVLYYNEQFF
TRBJ2-2,TRBV7-9,.,CASSVELGGTGELFF
TRBJ2-3,TRBV6-1,.,CASTHDTDTQYF
TRBJ2-4,TRBV7-9,.,CASSPRAPMAKNIQYF
TRBJ2-1,TRBV5-1,.,CASSDPQGDNEQFF
TRBJ2-2,TRBV10-2,TRBD2,CASSKLAGGFANTGELFF
TRBJ2-4,TRBV7-8,TRBD2,CASSPGIAGWAKNIQYF
TRBJ2-3,TRBV2,TRBD2,CASRGGLAGVIADTQYF
TRBJ2-7,TRBV11-3,.,CASRREVSGPDEQYF
TRBJ2-2,TRBV27,.,CASSFTGGELFF
TRBJ2-3,TRBV10-3,TRBD2,CAITAGRAPTDTQYF
TRBJ2-3,TRBV10-3,TRBD2,CAISESLVGGNSANTDTQYF
TRBJ2-1,TRBV5-6,.,CASSTDRTYPINEQFF
TRBJ1-5,TRBV11-3,.,CASSLTRALLAWQPQHF
TRBJ2-3,TRBV11-1,TRBD1,CASSLQGAADTQYF
TRBJ2-1,TRBV29-1,TRBD2,CSGGLAGSSYNEQFF
TRBJ2-1,TRBV5-6,TRBD1,CASSADRGHYNEQFF
TRBJ2-3,TRBV5-6,.,CASSLGGPDTQYF
TRBJ2-1,TRBV19,.,CASSYRELLDEQFF
TRBJ1-1,TRBV10-3,.,CATTGPMNTEAFF
TRBJ2-1,TRBV7-3,TRBD2,CASSLSGAGAYNEQFF
TRBJ2-5,TRBV5-4,.,CASSAPGRQETQYF
TRBJ2-3,TRBV4-1,TRBD2,CASSQGWTSGRADTQYF